The 28 T cell receptor beta chains reported below all come from one sample, sequenced in a study of patients and donors after allogeneic stem cell transplantation. TCRdb processed the RT-PCR reads anew with MiXCR; each CDR3 protein has one entry. The sample holds about 960,000 distinct CDR3 sequences, around 17% seen once. The sample consisted of blood, either unsorted or a sorted T cell fraction (not recorded which). These receptors were taken from a human donor who was either an allogeneic HSCT recipient or a stem cell or donor lymphocyte infusion donor (not recorded which). It is not recorded whose cells these are; they may come from a transplant donor.

This clonotype was picked up many times. This chain uses TRBV12-3 or TRBV12-4 with TRBJ1-5; D unresolved. V was shortened by 4 bases and J by 0 bases, with 7 bases between the two germline ends. CDR3 size: 14 residues. The CDR3 reads CASSSLDSNQPQHF. The CDR3 region has the DNA TGTGCCAGCAGTTCTTTAGATAGCAATCAGCCCCAGCATTTT.

This clonotype has at least ten counts. The J gene is TRBJ1-1, the V gene TRBV6-1; TRBD1 aligns across 7 bases. This CDR3 is built from 12 residues. The junction had 5 bases not matched to a gene; V was cut back by 5 bases and J by 8 bases. Germline V CDR1 and CDR2: MNHNS, SASEGT. CDR3 bases: TGTGCCAGCAGTTTACAGGGGAGAGAAGCTTTCTTT. Its protein product is CASSLQGREAFF.

J is TRBJ1-1 and V is TRBV29-1; unclear D gene. Germline V gene lookup returns CDR1 SQVTM and CDR2 ANQGSEA. The CDR3 loop spans 10 amino acids. The germline V and J ends were trimmed by 6 bases and 5 bases, with 7 bases remaining between them. CDR3: CSVLETEAFF. DNA of the CDR3: TGCAGCGTCCTGGAGACTGAAGCTTTCTTT.

The chain links TRBV21-1 to TRBJ1-1; the table's TRBD1 call for D was not verified on the DNA. TRBV21-1 has pseudogene status. There are 16 residues in the CDR3. CDR3 loop: CASSTQYPSGAREAFF. The CDR3 DNA is TGTGCCAGCAGCACCCAATACCCCTCCGGCGCCCGGGAAGCTTTCTTT.

This clonotype has only a few counts. This chain connects TRBV10-3 to TRBJ2-3, with 13 bases matching TRBD2. The germline CDR1 and CDR2 sequences are ENHRY and SYGVKD. V dropped 4 bases and J dropped 0; count of bases not matched to a gene: 4. The CDR3 covers 17 residues. For the CDR3, the DNA is TGTGCCATCAGTGGCGGGACTAGCGGGGCTAGCACAGATACGCAGTATTTT. Encoded protein: CAISGGTSGASTDTQYF.

CDR3 region: CSAKGGGREKLFF. DNA of the CDR3: TGCAGTGCTAAAGGGGGGGGTCGGGAAAAACTGTTTTTT. The rearrangement joins TRBV20-1 to TRBJ1-4; perhaps TRBD1 as D (6 bases). Germline lookup yields CDR1 DFQATT and CDR2 SNEGSKA (reference sequence). V was pared by 4 bases and J by 8 bases, with 14 bases between. This CDR3 spans 13 amino acids.

Ten or more counts support this clonotype. CDR3 sequence reads: CASSLAAGRDTEAFF. The DNA for the CDR3 is TGTGCCAGCAGCTTAGCGGCGGGACGGGACACTGAAGCTTTCTTT. The chain combines TRBV7-2 with TRBJ1-1; weak D call: TRBD1 (5 bases). The germline gives CDR1 SGHTA, CDR2 FQGNSA. CDR3 length: 15 amino acids. The V and J ends lost 0 bases and 3 bases respectively, with 11 bases between them.

The gene calls are TRBV9 and TRBJ1-2; a weak D match, TRBD1 (5 bases). This CDR3 is built from 14 residues. Germline-derived CDR1 and CDR2 are SGDLS and YYNGEE. The V end lost 3 bases, the J end lost 4 bases, and 13 bases lay between the germline ends. The CDR3 sequence is CASSDTGGTYGYTF. CDR3 sequence (DNA): TGTGCCAGCAGCGACACCGGAGGGACCTATGGCTACACCTTC.

This chain uses TRBV2 with TRBJ2-4; D remains ambiguous. This CDR3 has 15 amino acids. The V and J ends lost 7 bases and 2 bases respectively, with 15 bases between them. Germline V gene data show CDR1 as SNHLY and CDR2 as FYNNEI. CDR3 nucleotides: TGTGCCAGCAACAACCAGCAAGAAACCAAAAACATTCAGTACTTC. Its translation: CASNNQQETKNIQYF.

The rearrangement links TRBV7-9 to TRBJ2-7; possible D gene TRBD1, 5 bases. With 5 bases removed from V and 4 bases from J, the gap between germline ends came to 15 bases. This CDR3 has 14 residues. Germline V gene data show CDR1 as SEHNR and CDR2 as FQNEAQ (reference sequence). The CDR3 coding sequence is TGTGCCAGCAGCAGCACAAGGGGAAATTACGAGCAGTACTTC. It encodes CASSSTRGNYEQYF.

This clonotype was seen many times. V and J are TRBV13 and TRBJ2-5; 8 nucleotides match TRBD2. This CDR3 comprises 14 residues. Germline loops: CDR1 PRHDT, CDR2 FYEKMQ (reference sequence). Unmatched junction bases numbered 6, after V lost 5 bases and J lost 4 bases. CDR3 DNA: TGTGCCAGCAGCCAAGCGGGAGTAGGAGAGACCCAGTACTTC. As protein: CASSQAGVGETQYF.

This clonotype occurred a few times. V and J are TRBV6-2 or TRBV6-3 and TRBJ1-2; D ambiguous. The CDR3 contains 13 residues. V dropped 9 bases and J dropped 0 bases, with 11 bases sitting between them. Germline V gene lookup returns CDR1 MNHEY and CDR2 SVGEGT. CDR3 nucleotide sequence: TGTGCCAGTAGAGGAAAAACTAACTATGGCTACACCTTC. Amino acids: CASRGKTNYGYTF.

This clonotype was detected a few times. CDR3 nucleotide sequence: TGTGCCAGCAGCTCGACAGGGAACGGCAACACAGATACGCAGTATTTT. This codes for CASSSTGNGNTDTQYF. The V gene is TRBV7-8, the J gene TRBJ2-3, with 7 positions matching TRBD1. Looked up from germline, CDR1 is SGHVS and CDR2 is FQNEAQ. This CDR3 is built from 16 residues. Trimming at V came to 4 bases and at J to 2 bases, leaving 9 bases not matched to a gene.

This clonotype was observed at least ten times. The chain links TRBV7-8 to TRBJ2-3; 12 nucleotides align to TRBD2. Germline CDR1 reads SGHVS; CDR2 reads FQNEAQ. This CDR3 spans 17 amino acids. The trim removed 4 bases at V and 4 bases at J, leaving 9 bases unmatched. As DNA, the CDR3 is TGTGCCAGCAGCTCTAGGCTAGCGGGGGGGAGGTCAGATACGCAGTATTTT. Its translation: CASSSRLAGGRSDTQYF.

The rearrangement links TRBV7-9 to TRBJ2-1; no firm D call. The V end lost 3 bases, the J end lost 4 bases, and 16 bases lay between the germline ends. Germline loops: CDR1 SEHNR, CDR2 FQNEAQ (reference sequence). This CDR3 comprises 16 residues. The CDR3 spells CASSFIGPIRYNEQFF. Written as DNA, the CDR3 is TGTGCCAGCAGCTTTATAGGACCGATCAGATACAATGAGCAGTTCTTC.

This clonotype was recorded many times. Written as DNA, the CDR3 is TGTGCCAGCAAGTTGTCGGGGAACTATGGCTACACCTTC. It codes for CASKLSGNYGYTF. This rearrangement joins TRBV12-3 or TRBV12-4 to TRBJ1-2; no reliable D call. V was pared by 7 bases and J by 2 bases, with 11 bases between. The CDR3 totals 13 residues.

In its sample, this clonotype was seen a few times. This chain links TRBV20-1 with TRBJ2-2, with D hard to call. The CDR3 is 13 amino acids. CDR1 DFQATT and CDR2 SNEGSKA come from the germline V gene (reference sequence). V was cut by 3 bases and J by 5 bases, with 10 bases left in between. The CDR3 coding sequence is TGCAGTGCTAGCCTAGGCCTAACCGGGGAGCTGTTTTTT. Protein: CSASLGLTGELFF.

The chain is built from TRBV6-1 and TRBJ1-2; D is unresolved. CDR3 length: 14 amino acids. Germline V gene lookup returns CDR1 MNHNS and CDR2 SASEGT. Trimming left V 2 bases short and J 2 bases short, with 9 bases between. The CDR3: CASSEQDANYGYTF. The CDR3 coding sequence is TGTGCCAGCAGTGAACAGGACGCAAACTATGGCTACACCTTC.

The chain couples TRBV4-1 to TRBJ2-1, with 7 bases lining up with TRBD2. This CDR3 contains 15 residues. V was pared by 4 bases and J by 9 bases, with 12 bases of the junction left unmatched. Germline CDR1 reads MGHRA; CDR2 reads YSYEKL. Here the CDR3 DNA reads TGCGCCAGCAGCCCCTCCGGGGGTCCGGGGGGTGAGCAGTTCTTC. Translating gives CASSPSGGPGGEQFF.

This clonotype was picked up a small number of times. The V call is TRBV9, the J call TRBJ1-1; D is unclear. CDR3 size: 15 residues. Trimming took 4 bases from V and 1 from J, leaving 14 bases between them. CDR1 and CDR2 from the germline V gene are SGDLS and YYNGEE. The DNA for the CDR3 is TGTGCCAGCAGCACCTTGACCGATCGGAACACTGAAGCTTTCTTT. Translation: CASSTLTDRNTEAFF.

There are a few counts of this clonotype. The V call is TRBV10-3, the J call TRBJ2-3, with D maybe TRBD1 (6 bases). V dropped 5 bases and J dropped 3 bases, with 12 bases sitting between them. Germline values: CDR1 ENHRY, CDR2 SYGVKD. The CDR3 sequence is 14 residues long. CDR3 protein: CAISKQGNTDTQYF. CDR3 coding DNA: TGTGCCATCAGTAAACAGGGTAATACAGATACGCAGTATTTT.

This rearrangement joins TRBV5-1 to TRBJ1-1, with D possibly matching TRBD1 (5 bases). V lost 1 base to trimming and J lost 3 bases, with 13 bases between them. Germline-derived CDR1 and CDR2 are SGHRS and YFSETQ. This CDR3 has 15 amino acids. DNA for the CDR3: TGCGCCAGCAGCTTGCTAAGGGGCCGGGACACTGAAGCTTTCTTT. Translated, it gives CASSLLRGRDTEAFF.

This clonotype was found a few times. The J gene is TRBJ1-1, the V gene TRBV4-1; D possibly corresponds to TRBD1 (5 bases). V was shortened by 0 bases and J by 3 bases, with 11 bases between the two germline ends. The CDR3 is 15 amino acids. Germline-derived CDR1 and CDR2 are MGHRA and YSYEKL. CDR3 sequence (DNA): TGCGCCAGCAGCCAAGACCCACTCAGGGACACTGAAGCTTTCTTT. This sequence encodes CASSQDPLRDTEAFF.

This clonotype was observed a handful of times. The chain couples TRBV24-1 to TRBJ2-5; 7 nucleotides agree with TRBD1. Germline trimming cut 4 bases from V and 5 bases from J; bases unmatched to any gene: 9. From germline, CDR1 is KGHDR and CDR2 SFDVKD. CDR3 length: 15 amino acids. The CDR3 DNA is TGTGCCACCAGTGACCCAGGGGGTGACGGGGAGACCCAGTACTTC. The encoded protein is CATSDPGGDGETQYF.

This clonotype has only a few counts. The V and J genes are TRBV21-1 and TRBJ1-3; no check of the table's D call, TRBD1, against the DNA was made. TRBV21-1 is annotated as a pseudogene. This CDR3 has 18 residues. CDR3 protein: CASSKVKRKGFTGNTIYF. The CDR3 nucleotides read TGTGCCAGCAGCAAAGTGAAGAGAAAGGGGTTCACTGGAAACACCATATATTTT.

This clonotype was counted ten times or more. The chain uses TRBV12-3 or TRBV12-4 and TRBJ2-7; 11 nucleotides align to TRBD1. The CDR3 consists of 16 residues. After removal of 6 bases from V and 2 bases from J, the junction contained 9 bases not matched to a gene. As DNA, the CDR3 is TGTGCCAGCAGCTCCCTTGGGACAGGGGGGGCCTACGAGCAGTACTTC. Residues: CASSSLGTGGAYEQYF.

This clonotype has only a few counts. The rearrangement uses TRBV20-1 and TRBJ2-1; 7 bases map to TRBD1. The CDR3 totals 13 residues. With V trimmed by 2 bases and J by 6 bases, 4 bases remained unmatched. Per the germline V gene, CDR1 is DFQATT and CDR2 is SNEGSKA (reference sequence). CDR3 bases: TGCAGTGCTAGATCGACAGGGTCCAATGAGCAGTTCTTC. Protein sequence: CSARSTGSNEQFF.

The V call is TRBV7-2, the J call TRBJ2-5; 7 positions match TRBD2. The CDR3 length is 13 residues. Germline loops: CDR1 SGHTA, CDR2 FQGNSA. The V gene end was trimmed by 7 bases and the J gene end by 2 bases; junction bases not matched to a gene: 4. CDR3 in DNA: TGTGCCAGCACCTGGACTAGTCAAGAGACCCAGTACTTC. It translates to CASTWTSQETQYF.